This T cell receptor beta chain was retrieved from a study of blood T cell repertoires in COVID-19. Generated by immunoSEQ multiplex PCR, the TCRdb table keeps only in-frame clones and is missing some. The top ten clones hold approximately 7.9% of a sample with some 320,000 clones, almost 85% of them seen once. Germline CDR1 is MRHNA and CDR2 is SNTAGT. Trimming removed 3 bases at V and 9 bases at J, with 15 bases between. This CDR3 is 15 amino acids long. A single count supports this clone. This clonotype was sampled from a human donor in a cohort sampled during active COVID-19. Sequencing was performed on peripheral blood. The J gene is TRBJ1-6, the V gene TRBV6-4, with D hard to call. The CDR3 region has the DNA TGTGCCAGCAGTGAGATCGCAGGAGGCGGTTCACCCCTCCACTTT. Translating gives CASSEIAGGGSPLHF.